The entry below gives a single T cell receptor beta chain sequence along with its context. The sample is drawn from a study of T cells in tuberculosis. The protocol was immunoSEQ multiplex PCR, while the TCRdb copy is restricted to in-frame clones and leaves out a portion. This sample has roughly 40,000 clones, with 95% found just once. Germline values: CDR1 ENHRY, CDR2 SYGVKD. The germline V and J ends were trimmed by 2 bases and 6 bases, with 13 bases remaining between them. This CDR3 is built from 14 residues. The genes are TRBV10-3 and TRBJ1-2; TRBD1 is a possible D gene (5 bases). Sequencing input: PBMCs. This TCR derives from a donor aged 10-30 years with latent tuberculosis or without tuberculosis infection. CDR3 residues: CAISEVRDGHGYTF. Written as DNA, the CDR3 is TGTGCCATCAGTGAGGTCAGGGATGGCCATGGCTACACCTTC.